Sequencing of this T cell receptor (beta chain) was carried out in a study of shared clonotypes between healthy human individuals. Deep-level settings were used for running the assay. Using immunoSEQ multiplex PCR, the repertoire was profiled, and TCRdb retains in-frame clones only, with some absent. This sample yields around 1,900,000 clones, of which 93% are seen a single time; approximately 1.6% belongs to the top ten. Terminally differentiated effector memory CD45RA+ cells were excluded by CCR7 positive selection of CD45RO-negative cells. Study observations and caveats: Shared clonotypes across all four donors exceeded non-shared ones in generation probability.

The CDR3 totals 10 residues. V was clipped by 5 bases and J by 7 bases, with 5 bases between them. Per germline, CDR1 MDHEN and CDR2 SYDVKM. About this clone: Its specificity is unknown.

The sequence was obtained from a man aged 18 to 35 in good health. Some clones in this sample may be carry-over from other donors' samples. V usage is TRBV28 and J usage is TRBJ1-1; D uncertain. The sample comprised naive CD8+ T cells from PBMCs. The CDR3 protein is CASSDNEAFF. CDR3 nucleotide sequence: TGTGCCAGCAGTGACAATGAAGCTTTCTTT.